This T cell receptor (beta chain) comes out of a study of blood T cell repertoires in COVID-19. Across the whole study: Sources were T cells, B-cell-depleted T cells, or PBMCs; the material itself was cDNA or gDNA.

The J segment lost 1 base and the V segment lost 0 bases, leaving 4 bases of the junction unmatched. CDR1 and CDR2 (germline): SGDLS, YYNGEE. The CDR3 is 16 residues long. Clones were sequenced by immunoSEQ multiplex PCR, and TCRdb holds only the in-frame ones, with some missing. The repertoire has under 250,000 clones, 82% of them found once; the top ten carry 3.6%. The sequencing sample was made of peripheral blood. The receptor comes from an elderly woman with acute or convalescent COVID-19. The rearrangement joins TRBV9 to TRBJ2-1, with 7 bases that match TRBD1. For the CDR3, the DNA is TGTGCCAGCAGCGTAGTGCAGGGGGATTCCTACAATGAGCAGTTCTTC. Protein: CASSVVQGDSYNEQFF.